This T cell receptor (beta chain) is drawn from a study of regulatory T cells in long-lasting Graves disease. V shed 1 base and J shed 0 bases, with 15 bases lying between them. The CDR3 consists of 17 residues. CDR1 is SGHTA, CDR2 FQGNSA, per germline. Stated time point: newly diagnosed GD, antithyroid drugs for less than 3 months. The TCR library used RNA extracted from PBMCs. CDR3 regions were amplified by Arm-PCR using iRepertoire HTBI primers to build TCR beta libraries. Via MiXCR, TCRdb re-called the multiplex PCR reads, giving one row per CDR3 protein. The data show about 440,000 distinct CDR3 sequences, roughly 15% seen once. These data were also reused for a study on T cells in Graves' hyperthyroidism and ophthalmopathy.

This sequence was found in a woman aged 18-35 years with Graves disease. Specimen: peripheral blood mononuclear cells (PBMCs), collected at new diagnosis, from a patient treated with antithyroid drugs. This chain connects TRBV7-2 to TRBJ1-2; unclear D gene. CDR3 DNA: TGTGCCAGCAGCTTAGAAGTTTGGGCAGCTACTAACTATGGCTACACCTTC. Translated: CASSLEVWAATNYGYTF.